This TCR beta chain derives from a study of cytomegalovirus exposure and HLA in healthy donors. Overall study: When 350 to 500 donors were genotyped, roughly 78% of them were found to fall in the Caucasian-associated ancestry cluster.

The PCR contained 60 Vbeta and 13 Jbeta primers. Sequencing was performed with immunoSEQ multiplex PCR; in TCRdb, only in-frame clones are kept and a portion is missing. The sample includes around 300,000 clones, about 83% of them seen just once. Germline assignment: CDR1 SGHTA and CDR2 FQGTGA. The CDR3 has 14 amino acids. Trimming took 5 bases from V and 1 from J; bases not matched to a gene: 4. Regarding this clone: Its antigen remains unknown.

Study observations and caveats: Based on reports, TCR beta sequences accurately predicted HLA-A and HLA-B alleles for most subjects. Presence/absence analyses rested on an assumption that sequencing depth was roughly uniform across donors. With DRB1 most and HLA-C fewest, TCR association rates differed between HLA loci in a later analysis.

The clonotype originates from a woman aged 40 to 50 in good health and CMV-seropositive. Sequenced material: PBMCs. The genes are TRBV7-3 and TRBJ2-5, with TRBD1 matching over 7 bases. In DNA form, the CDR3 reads TGTGCCAGCAGCCTACAGGGGACCCAAGAGACCCAGTACTTC. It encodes CASSLQGTQETQYF.